The T cell receptor (beta chain) described here comes from a study of PD-1 blockade in classical Hodgkin lymphoma. Findings and caveats of the study: By cycle point C4D1, TCR diversity had risen significantly in CD4+ cells (but not CD8+ cells). Nivolumab initiation under 1 year post-ASCT meant exclusion. The study reported lower baseline TCR diversity in newly diagnosed patients than in healthy donors.

Between the trimmed V and J ends, which lost 4 bases and 6 bases, there was a span of 13 bases. Germline assignment: CDR1 SQVTM and CDR2 ANQGSEA. The CDR3 consists of 12 residues. The data were produced by immunoSEQ multiplex PCR, yet TCRdb's version contains in-frame clones alone and is incomplete. The sample consists of approximately 93,000 clones, around 78% of them appearing once. Time point reported: cycle 4 day 1 (C4D1), after more than five weeks of nivolumab. The patients all showed relapse after autologous stem cell transplantation, while their brentuximab vedotin exposure varied. Progressive disease, partial response or complete response was each patient's best response. This clone was counted a single time. Its antigen is undetermined.

Source: peripheral blood mononuclear cells (PBMCs), taken before the fourth cycle of nivolumab. The receptor's source is a human donor with classical Hodgkin lymphoma. This chain joins TRBV29-1 and TRBJ2-7; D uncertain. The CDR3 bases are TGCAGCGTTGGGGCTGTCTCTTTCGAGCAGTACTTC. This codes for CSVGAVSFEQYF.